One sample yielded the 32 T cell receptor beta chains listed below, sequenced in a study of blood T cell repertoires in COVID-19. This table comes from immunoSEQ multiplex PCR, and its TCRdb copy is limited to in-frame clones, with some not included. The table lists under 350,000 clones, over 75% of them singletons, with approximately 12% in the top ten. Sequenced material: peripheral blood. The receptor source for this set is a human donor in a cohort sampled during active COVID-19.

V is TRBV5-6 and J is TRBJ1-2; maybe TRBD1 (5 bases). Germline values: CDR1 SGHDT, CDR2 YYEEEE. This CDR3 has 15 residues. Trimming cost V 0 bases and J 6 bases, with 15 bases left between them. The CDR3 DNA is TGTGCCAGCAGCTTGGTGTCAGGGAGGAGGGATGGCTACACCTTC. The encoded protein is CASSLVSGRRDGYTF.

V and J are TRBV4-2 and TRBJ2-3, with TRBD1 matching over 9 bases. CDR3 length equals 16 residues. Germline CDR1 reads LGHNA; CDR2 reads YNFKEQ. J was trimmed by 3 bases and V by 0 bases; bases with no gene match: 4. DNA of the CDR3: TGTGCCAGCAGCCAAGATGGGACAGGGAGGACAGATACGCAGTATTTT. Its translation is CASSQDGTGRTDTQYF.

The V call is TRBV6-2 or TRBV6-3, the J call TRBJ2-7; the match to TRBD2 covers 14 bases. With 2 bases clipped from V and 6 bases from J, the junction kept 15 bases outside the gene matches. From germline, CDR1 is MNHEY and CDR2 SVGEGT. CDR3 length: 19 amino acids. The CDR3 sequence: CASSYTQGGTSGSLSEQYF. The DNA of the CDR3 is TGTGCCAGCAGTTACACACAGGGAGGGACTAGCGGGAGTCTCAGCGAGCAGTACTTC.

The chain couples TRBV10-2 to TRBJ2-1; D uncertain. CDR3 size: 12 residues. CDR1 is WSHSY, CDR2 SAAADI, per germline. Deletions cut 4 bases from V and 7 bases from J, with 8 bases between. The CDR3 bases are TGCGCCAGCAGTGTAGTTATAAATGAGCAGTTCTTC. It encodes CASSVVINEQFF.

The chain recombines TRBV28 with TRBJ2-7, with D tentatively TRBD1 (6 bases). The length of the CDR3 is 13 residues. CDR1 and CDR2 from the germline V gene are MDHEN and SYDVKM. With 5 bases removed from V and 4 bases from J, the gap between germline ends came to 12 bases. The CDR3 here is CASSTLQGYEQYF. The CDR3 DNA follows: TGTGCCAGCAGTACTCTACAGGGTTACGAGCAGTACTTC.

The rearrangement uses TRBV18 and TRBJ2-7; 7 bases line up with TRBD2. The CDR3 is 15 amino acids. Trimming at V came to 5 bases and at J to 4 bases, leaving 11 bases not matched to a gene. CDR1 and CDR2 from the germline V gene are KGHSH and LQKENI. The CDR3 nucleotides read TGTGCCAGCTCAGTCCTAGCGGATTTTGTTTACGAGCAGTACTTC. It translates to CASSVLADFVYEQYF.

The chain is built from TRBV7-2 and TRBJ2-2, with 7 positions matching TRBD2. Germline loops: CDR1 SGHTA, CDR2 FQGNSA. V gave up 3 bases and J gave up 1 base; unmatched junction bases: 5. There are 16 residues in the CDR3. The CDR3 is CASSLRGTQNTGELFF. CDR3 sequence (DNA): TGTGCCAGCAGCTTGCGGGGGACTCAGAACACCGGGGAGCTGTTTTTT. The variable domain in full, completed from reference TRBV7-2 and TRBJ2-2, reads GAGVSQSPSNKVTEKGKDVELRCDPISGHTALYWYRQSLGQGLEFLIYFQGNSAPDKSGLPSDRFSAERTGGSVSTLTIQRTQQEDSAVYLCASSLRGTQNTGELFFGEGSRLTVL.

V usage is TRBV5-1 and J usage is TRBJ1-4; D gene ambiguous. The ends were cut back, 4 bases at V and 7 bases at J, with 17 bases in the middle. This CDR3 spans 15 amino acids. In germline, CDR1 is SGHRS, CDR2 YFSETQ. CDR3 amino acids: CASSPWEPSAEKLFF. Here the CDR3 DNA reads TGCGCCAGCAGCCCCTGGGAGCCTAGTGCTGAAAAACTGTTTTTT.

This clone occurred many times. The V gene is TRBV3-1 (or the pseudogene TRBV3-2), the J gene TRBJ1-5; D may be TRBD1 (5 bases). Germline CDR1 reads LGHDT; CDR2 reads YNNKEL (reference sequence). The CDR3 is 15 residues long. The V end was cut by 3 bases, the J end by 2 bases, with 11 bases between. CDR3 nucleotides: TGTGCCAGCAGCCATTCAGGGAATCGCAATCAGCCCCAGCATTTT. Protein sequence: CASSHSGNRNQPQHF.

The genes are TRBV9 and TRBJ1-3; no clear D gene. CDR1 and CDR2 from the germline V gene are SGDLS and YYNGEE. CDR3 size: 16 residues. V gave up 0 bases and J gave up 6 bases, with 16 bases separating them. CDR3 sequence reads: CASSVGQQAGKNTIYF. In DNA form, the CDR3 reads TGTGCCAGCAGCGTAGGCCAGCAGGCCGGTAAAAACACCATATATTTT.

The CDR3 DNA is TGTGCCAGCAGCTTGCGGGACAGAAACACCGGGGAGCTGTTTTTT. This encodes CASSLRDRNTGELFF. The chain couples TRBV5-6 to TRBJ2-2; the match to TRBD1 covers 7 bases. Germline V gives CDR1 SGHDT, CDR2 YYEEEE. The trim removed 1 base at V and 2 bases at J, leaving 2 bases unmatched. This CDR3 has 15 residues.

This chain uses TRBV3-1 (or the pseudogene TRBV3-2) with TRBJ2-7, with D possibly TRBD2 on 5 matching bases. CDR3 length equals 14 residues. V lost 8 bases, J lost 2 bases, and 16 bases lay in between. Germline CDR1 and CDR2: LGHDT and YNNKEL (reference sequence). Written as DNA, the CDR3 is TGTGCCAGCGCCCGGGCCCCGGGGACCTACGAGCAGTACTTC. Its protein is CASARAPGTYEQYF.

This chain's CDR3 is CATSETSGGWYQPQHF. The CDR3 DNA follows: TGTGCCACCAGTGAAACGAGCGGGGGCTGGTATCAGCCCCAGCATTTT. The V gene is TRBV24-1, the J gene TRBJ1-5, with D perhaps TRBD1 (6 bases). Germline loops: CDR1 KGHDR, CDR2 SFDVKD. V gave up 4 bases and J gave up 5 bases, with 17 bases separating them. The CDR3 consists of 16 residues.

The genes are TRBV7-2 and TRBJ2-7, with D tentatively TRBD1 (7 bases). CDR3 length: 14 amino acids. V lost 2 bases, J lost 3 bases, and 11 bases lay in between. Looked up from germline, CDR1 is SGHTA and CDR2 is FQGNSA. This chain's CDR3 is CASSLYRGGYEQYF. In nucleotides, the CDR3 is TGTGCCAGCAGCTTATACAGGGGAGGCTACGAGCAGTACTTC.

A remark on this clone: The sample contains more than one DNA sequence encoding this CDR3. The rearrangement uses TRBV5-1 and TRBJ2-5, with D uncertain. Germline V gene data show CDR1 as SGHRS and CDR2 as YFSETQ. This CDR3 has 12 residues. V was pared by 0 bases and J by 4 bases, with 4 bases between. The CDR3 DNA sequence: TGCGCCAGCAGCTTGGCAGGAGAGACCCAGTACTTC. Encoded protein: CASSLAGETQYF.

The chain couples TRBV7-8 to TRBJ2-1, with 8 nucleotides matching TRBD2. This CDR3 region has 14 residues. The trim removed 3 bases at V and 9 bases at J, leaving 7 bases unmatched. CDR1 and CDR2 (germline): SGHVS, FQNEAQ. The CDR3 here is CASSLEAGVGEQFF. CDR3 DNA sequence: TGTGCCAGCAGCTTGGAAGCGGGAGTGGGTGAGCAGTTCTTC.

The CDR3 protein is CASGTATNSPLHF. The CDR3 coding sequence is TGTGCCAGCGGGACAGCTACTAATTCACCCCTCCACTTT. The rearrangement uses TRBV28 and TRBJ1-6; 7 bases map to TRBD1. CDR1 is MDHEN and CDR2 is SYDVKM in the germline V gene. The CDR3 runs to 13 residues. V gave up 8 bases and J gave up 6 bases; unmatched junction bases: 4.

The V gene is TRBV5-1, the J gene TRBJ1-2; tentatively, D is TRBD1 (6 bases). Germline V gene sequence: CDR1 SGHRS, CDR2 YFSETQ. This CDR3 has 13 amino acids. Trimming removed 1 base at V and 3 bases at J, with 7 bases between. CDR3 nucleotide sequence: TGCGCCAGCAGCTTGCGGACAGACTATGGCTACACCTTC. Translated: CASSLRTDYGYTF.

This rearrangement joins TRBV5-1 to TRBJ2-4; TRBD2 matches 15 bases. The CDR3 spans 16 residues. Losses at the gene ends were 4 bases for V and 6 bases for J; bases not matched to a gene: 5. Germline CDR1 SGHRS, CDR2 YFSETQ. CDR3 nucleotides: TGCGCCAGCAGCCCGGGACTAGCGGGAGGATTAAACATTCAGTACTTC. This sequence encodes CASSPGLAGGLNIQYF. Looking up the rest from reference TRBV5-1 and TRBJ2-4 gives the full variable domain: KAGVTQTPRYLIKTRGQQVTLSCSPISGHRSVSWYQQTPGQGLQFLFEYFSETQRNKGNFPGRFSGRQFSNSRSEMNVSTLELGDSALYLCASSPGLAGGLNIQYFGAGTRLSVL.

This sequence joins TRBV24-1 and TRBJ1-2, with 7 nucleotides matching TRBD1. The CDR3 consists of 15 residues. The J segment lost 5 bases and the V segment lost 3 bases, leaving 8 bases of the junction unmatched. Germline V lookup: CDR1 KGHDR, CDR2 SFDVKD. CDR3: CATSDPGEGAYGYTF. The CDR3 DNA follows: TGTGCCACCAGTGATCCCGGAGAGGGGGCTTATGGCTACACCTTC.

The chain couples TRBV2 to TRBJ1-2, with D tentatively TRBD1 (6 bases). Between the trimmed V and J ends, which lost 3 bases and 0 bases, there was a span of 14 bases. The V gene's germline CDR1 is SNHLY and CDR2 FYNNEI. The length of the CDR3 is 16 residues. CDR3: CASSDRGTKANYGYTF. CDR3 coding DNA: TGTGCCAGCAGTGACAGGGGCACAAAAGCTAACTATGGCTACACCTTC. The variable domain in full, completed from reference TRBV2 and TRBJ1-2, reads EPEVTQTPSHQVTQMGQEVILRCVPISNHLYFYWYRQILGQKVEFLVSFYNNEISEKSEIFDDQFSVERPDGSNFTLKIRSTKLEDSAMYFCASSDRGTKANYGYTFGSGTRLTVV.

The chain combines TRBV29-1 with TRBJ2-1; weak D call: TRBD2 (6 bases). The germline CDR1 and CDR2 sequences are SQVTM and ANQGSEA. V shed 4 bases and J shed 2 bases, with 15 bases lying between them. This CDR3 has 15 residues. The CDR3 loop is CSVGTGTLTYNEQFF. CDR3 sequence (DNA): TGCAGCGTTGGGACCGGGACTCTCACCTACAATGAGCAGTTCTTC.

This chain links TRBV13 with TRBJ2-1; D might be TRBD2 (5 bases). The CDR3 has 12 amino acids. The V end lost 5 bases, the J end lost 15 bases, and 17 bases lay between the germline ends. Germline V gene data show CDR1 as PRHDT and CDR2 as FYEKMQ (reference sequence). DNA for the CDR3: TGTGCCAGCAGCCCTCTTTCGGGGAGTCTGTTCTTC. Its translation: CASSPLSGSLFF.

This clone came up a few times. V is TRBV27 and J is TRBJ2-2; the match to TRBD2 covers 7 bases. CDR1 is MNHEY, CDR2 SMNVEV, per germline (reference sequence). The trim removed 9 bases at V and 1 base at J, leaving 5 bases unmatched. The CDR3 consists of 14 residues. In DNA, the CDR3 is TGTGCCAGGGGAGGGAGGGGGAACACCGGGGAGCTGTTTTTT. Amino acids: CARGGRGNTGELFF.

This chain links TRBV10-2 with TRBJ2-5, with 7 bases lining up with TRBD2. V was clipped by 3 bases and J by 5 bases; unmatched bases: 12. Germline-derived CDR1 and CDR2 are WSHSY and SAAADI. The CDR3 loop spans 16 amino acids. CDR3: CASSDSRLARGETQYF. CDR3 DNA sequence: TGCGCCAGCAGTGATTCCCGACTAGCAAGGGGTGAGACCCAGTACTTC.

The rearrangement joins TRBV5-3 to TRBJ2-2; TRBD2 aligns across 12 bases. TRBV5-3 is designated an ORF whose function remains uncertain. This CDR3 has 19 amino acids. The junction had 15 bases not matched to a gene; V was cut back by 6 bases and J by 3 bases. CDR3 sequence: CARIQSGTSGLRDTGELFF. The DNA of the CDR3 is TGTGCCAGAATTCAATCCGGGACTAGCGGGCTAAGGGACACCGGGGAGCTGTTTTTT.

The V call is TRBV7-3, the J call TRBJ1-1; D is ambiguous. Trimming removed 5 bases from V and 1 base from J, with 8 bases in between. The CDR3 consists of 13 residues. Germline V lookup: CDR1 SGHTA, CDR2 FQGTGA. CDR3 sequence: CASSRYRNTEAFF. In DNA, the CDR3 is TGTGCCAGCAGCCGATATAGGAACACTGAAGCTTTCTTT.

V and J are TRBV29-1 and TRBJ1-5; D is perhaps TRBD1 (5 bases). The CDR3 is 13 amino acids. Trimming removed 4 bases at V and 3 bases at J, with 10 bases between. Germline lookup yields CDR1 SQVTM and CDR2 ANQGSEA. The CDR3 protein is CSVGWGNNQPQHF. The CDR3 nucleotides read TGCAGCGTTGGGTGGGGCAACAATCAGCCCCAGCATTTT. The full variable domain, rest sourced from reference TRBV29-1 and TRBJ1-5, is SAVISQKPSRDICQRGTSLTIQCQVDSQVTMMFWYRQQPGQSLTLIATANQGSEATYESGFVIDKFPISRPNLTFSTLTVSNMSPEDSSIYLCSVGWGNNQPQHFGDGTRLSIL.

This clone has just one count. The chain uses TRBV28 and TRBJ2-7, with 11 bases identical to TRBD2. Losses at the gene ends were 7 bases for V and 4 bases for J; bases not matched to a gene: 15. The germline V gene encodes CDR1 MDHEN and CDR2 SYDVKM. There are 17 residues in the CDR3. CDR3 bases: TGTGCCAGCATTGGGACTAGCGGTTCTTTGACTAAATACGAGCAGTACTTC. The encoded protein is CASIGTSGSLTKYEQYF.

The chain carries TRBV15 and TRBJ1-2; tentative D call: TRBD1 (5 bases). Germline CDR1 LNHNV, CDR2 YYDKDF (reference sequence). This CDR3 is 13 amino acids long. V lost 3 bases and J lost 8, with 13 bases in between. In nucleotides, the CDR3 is TGTGCCACCAGCAGGATGGGGGAGGAAGGCTACACCTTC. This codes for CATSRMGEEGYTF.

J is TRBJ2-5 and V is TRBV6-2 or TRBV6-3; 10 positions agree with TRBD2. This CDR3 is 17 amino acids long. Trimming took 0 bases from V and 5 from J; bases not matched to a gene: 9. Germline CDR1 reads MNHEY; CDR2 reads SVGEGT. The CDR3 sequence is CASSYSKMSGRDETQYF. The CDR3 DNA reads TGTGCCAGCAGTTACTCGAAGATGAGCGGGAGGGACGAGACCCAGTACTTC.

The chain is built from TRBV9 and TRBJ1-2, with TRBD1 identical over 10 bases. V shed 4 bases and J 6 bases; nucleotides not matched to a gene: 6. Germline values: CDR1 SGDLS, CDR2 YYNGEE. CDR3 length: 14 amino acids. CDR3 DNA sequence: TGTGCCAGCAGCACATCCGGGACAGGGGATGGCTACACCTTC. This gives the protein CASSTSGTGDGYTF.